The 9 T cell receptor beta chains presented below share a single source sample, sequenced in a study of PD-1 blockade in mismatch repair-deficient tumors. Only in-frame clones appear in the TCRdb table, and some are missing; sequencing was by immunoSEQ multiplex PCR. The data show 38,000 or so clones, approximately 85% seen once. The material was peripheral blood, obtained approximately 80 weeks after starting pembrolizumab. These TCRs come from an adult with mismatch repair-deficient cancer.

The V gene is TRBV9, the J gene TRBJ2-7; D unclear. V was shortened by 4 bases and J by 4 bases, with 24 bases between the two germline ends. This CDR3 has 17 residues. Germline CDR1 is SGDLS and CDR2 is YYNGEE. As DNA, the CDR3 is TGTGCCAGCAGCTCACCTCACCATGGGAAGTCCCCGTACGAGCAGTACTTC. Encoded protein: CASSSPHHGKSPYEQYF.

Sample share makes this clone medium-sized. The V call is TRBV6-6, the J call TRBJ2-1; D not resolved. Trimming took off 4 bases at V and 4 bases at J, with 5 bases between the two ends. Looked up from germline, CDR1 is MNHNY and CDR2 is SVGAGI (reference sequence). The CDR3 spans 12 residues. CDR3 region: CASSFPYNEQFF. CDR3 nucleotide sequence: TGTGCCAGCAGTTTCCCGTACAATGAGCAGTTCTTC.

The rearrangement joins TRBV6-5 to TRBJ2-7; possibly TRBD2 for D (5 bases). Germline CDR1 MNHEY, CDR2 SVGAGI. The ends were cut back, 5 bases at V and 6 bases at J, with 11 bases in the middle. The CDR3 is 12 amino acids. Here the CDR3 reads CASSPRAGEQYF. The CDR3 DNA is TGTGCCAGCAGTCCCCGGGCGGGCGAGCAGTACTTC.

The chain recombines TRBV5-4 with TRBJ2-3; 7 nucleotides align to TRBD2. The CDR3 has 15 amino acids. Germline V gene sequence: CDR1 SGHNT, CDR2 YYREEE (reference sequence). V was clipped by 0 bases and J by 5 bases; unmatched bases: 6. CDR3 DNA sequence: TGTGCCAGCAGCTTGGATCAGCGGGAAAAAGATACGCAGTATTTT. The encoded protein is CASSLDQREKDTQYF.

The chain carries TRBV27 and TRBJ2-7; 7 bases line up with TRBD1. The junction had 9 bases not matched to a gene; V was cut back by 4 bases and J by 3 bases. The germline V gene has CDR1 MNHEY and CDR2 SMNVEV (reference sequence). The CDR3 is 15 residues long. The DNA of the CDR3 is TGTGCCAGCAGTTCCGCCGGGACAGCCAACTACGAGCAGTACTTC. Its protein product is CASSSAGTANYEQYF.

CDR3 amino acids: CASGLGGPYNEQFF. CDR3 coding DNA: TGTGCTAGTGGTTTAGGAGGGCCGTACAATGAGCAGTTCTTC. The rearrangement links TRBV12-5 to TRBJ2-1, with D possibly being TRBD2 (6 bases). The CDR3 is 14 residues long. V lost 3 bases and J 4 bases, leaving 10 bases between the germline ends. CDR1 LGHNT and CDR2 FRNRAP come from the germline V gene.

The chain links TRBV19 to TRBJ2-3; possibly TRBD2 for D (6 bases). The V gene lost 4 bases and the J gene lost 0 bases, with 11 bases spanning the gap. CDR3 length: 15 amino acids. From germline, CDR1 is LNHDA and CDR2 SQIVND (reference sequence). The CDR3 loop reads CASSRDSSSTDTQYF. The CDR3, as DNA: TGTGCCAGTAGTAGGGACTCTTCTAGCACAGATACGCAGTATTTT.

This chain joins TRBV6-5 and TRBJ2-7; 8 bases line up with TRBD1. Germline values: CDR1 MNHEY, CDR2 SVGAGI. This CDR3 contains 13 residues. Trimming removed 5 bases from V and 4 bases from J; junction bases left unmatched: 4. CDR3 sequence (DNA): TGTGCCAGCAGTCTTGGACAGGGATACGAGCAGTACTTC. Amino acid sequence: CASSLGQGYEQYF.

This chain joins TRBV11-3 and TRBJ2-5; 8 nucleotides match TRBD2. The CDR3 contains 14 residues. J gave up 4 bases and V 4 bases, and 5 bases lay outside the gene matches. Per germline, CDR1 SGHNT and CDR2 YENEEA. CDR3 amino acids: CASSSFSGTETQYF. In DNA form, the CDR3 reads TGTGCCAGCAGCTCCTTTAGCGGGACAGAGACCCAGTACTTC.